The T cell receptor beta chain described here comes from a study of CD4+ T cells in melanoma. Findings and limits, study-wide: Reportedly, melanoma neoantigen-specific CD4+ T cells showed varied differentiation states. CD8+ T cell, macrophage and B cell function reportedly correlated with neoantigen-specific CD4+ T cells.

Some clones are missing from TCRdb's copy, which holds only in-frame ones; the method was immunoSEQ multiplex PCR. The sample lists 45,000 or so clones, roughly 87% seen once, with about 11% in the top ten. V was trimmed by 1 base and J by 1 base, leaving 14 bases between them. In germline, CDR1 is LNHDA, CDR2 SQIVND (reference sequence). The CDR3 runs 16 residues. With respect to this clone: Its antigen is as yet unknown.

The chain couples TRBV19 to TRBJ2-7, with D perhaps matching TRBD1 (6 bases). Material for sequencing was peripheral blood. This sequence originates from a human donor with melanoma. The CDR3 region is CASSIGGHPGSYEQYF. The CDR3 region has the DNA TGTGCCAGTAGTATAGGGGGACACCCGGGTTCCTACGAGCAGTACTTC.